These T cell receptor beta chains were read from a single sample in a study of T cell repertoires in cytomegalovirus infection. TCRdb reprocessed the reads with MiXCR, giving one entry per CDR3 protein. The sample has 750,000 to 950,000 distinct CDR3 sequences, roughly 28% seen once. Their antigens are not known. Sequenced here: cultured CD8+ T cells from PBMCs, sampled from culture after CMV antigen stimulation. The receptors here all came from a human donor in good health (CMV status not recorded). Some clones in this sample may be carry-over from other donors' samples. CDR3s include the opening cysteine and the closing phenylalanine or tryptophan. D genes are given only for firm matches. Clone size is shown for a subset of rows, as once, few, many or a class of expanded clone.

D gene: TRBD2
clone size: NA
J gene: TRBJ2-1
V gene: TRBV2
CDR3 DNA: TGTGCCAGAGGACTAGCGGGGGGCCATTACAATGAGCAGTTCTTC
CDR3 protein: CARGLAGGHYNEQFF

D gene: NA
clone size: NA
J gene: TRBJ2-5
V gene: TRBV28
CDR3 DNA: TGTGCCAGCAGTCCCGCAACGGGACCACAAGAGACCCAGTACTTC
CDR3 protein: CASSPATGPQETQYF

D gene: NA
clone size: NA
J gene: TRBJ1-2
V gene: TRBV7-9
CDR3 DNA: TGTGCCAGCAGCTTAGATGGAAGGGGCAGTATCTATGGCTACACCTTC
CDR3 protein: CASSLDGRGSIYGYTF

D gene: TRBD1
clone size: few
J gene: TRBJ1-2
V gene: TRBV5-5
CDR3 DNA: TGTGCCAGCAGCCAAACAGGGGGAAGCTATGGCTACACCTTC
CDR3 protein: CASSQTGGSYGYTF

D gene: NA
clone size: NA
J gene: TRBJ2-4
V gene: TRBV13
CDR3 DNA: TGTGCCAGCAGCTTGCGGGGTAGTACCGGCAAAAACATTCAGTACTTC
CDR3 protein: CASSLRGSTGKNIQYF

D gene: NA
clone size: once
J gene: TRBJ2-6
V gene: TRBV29-1
CDR3 DNA: TGCAGCGTTGGGTCTAGCTCTGGGGCCAACGTCCTGACTTTC
CDR3 protein: CSVGSSSGANVLTF

D gene: NA
clone size: NA
J gene: TRBJ2-1
V gene: TRBV27
CDR3 DNA: TGTGCCAGCAGTTTAATCTATCCCAGCTCCTACAATGAGCAGTTCTTC
CDR3 protein: CASSLIYPSSYNEQFF

D gene: TRBD2
clone size: few
J gene: TRBJ2-2
V gene: TRBV20-1
CDR3 DNA: TGCAAGGCCCAGCGGGGATACACCGGGGAGCTGTTTTTT
CDR3 protein: CKAQRGYTGELFF

D gene: NA
clone size: few
J gene: TRBJ1-2
V gene: TRBV12-5
CDR3 DNA: TGTGCTAGTGGTTTGGGGGCAGGGTTTGGAAGCGGCTACACCTTC
CDR3 protein: CASGLGAGFGSGYTF

D gene: NA
clone size: few
J gene: TRBJ1-1
V gene: TRBV6-5
CDR3 DNA: TGTGCCAGCAAACAGGGATTAGAGAACACTGAAGCTTTCTTT
CDR3 protein: CASKQGLENTEAFF

D gene: NA
clone size: NA
J gene: TRBJ1-1
V gene: TRBV27
CDR3 DNA: TGTGCCAGCAGTTTAAGCTCCGGGACATGGACTGAAGCTTTCTTT
CDR3 protein: CASSLSSGTWTEAFF

D gene: NA
clone size: NA
J gene: TRBJ2-4
V gene: TRBV4-2
CDR3 DNA: TGTGCCAGCAGCCAGGAGGGAAATGGAGCCAAAAACATTCAGTACTTC
CDR3 protein: CASSQEGNGAKNIQYF

D gene: NA
clone size: few
J gene: TRBJ1-2
V gene: TRBV12-3/TRBV12-4
CDR3 DNA: TGTGCCAGCAGTCCGCACCTGGCAGCCTATGGCTACACCTTC
CDR3 protein: CASSPHLAAYGYTF

D gene: NA
clone size: few
J gene: TRBJ2-2
V gene: TRBV6-6
CDR3 DNA: TGTGCCAGCAGTTACGGGGGGCGCAGCACCGGGGAGCTGTTTTTT
CDR3 protein: CASSYGGRSTGELFF

D gene: TRBD1
clone size: few
J gene: TRBJ2-7
V gene: TRBV7-6
CDR3 DNA: TGTGCCAGCAGCTTGGTGACAGGGGGGGCATACGAGCAGTACTTC
CDR3 protein: CASSLVTGGAYEQYF

D gene: NA
clone size: few
J gene: TRBJ2-1
V gene: TRBV6-5
CDR3 DNA: TGTGCCAGCACTTCTTTAAGCAATGAGCAGTTCTTC
CDR3 protein: CASTSLSNEQFF

D gene: NA
clone size: NA
J gene: TRBJ2-7
V gene: TRBV12-3/TRBV12-4
CDR3 DNA: TGTGCCAGCAGTCCGGGTAGTCTCTTGTACGAGCAGTACTTC
CDR3 protein: CASSPGSLLYEQYF

D gene: NA
clone size: few
J gene: TRBJ1-1
V gene: TRBV2
CDR3 DNA: TGTGCCAGCAGTGAAGCCCGGACAGTGTTCCCCCCTGAAGCTTTCTTT
CDR3 protein: CASSEARTVFPPEAFF

D gene: NA
clone size: NA
J gene: TRBJ2-3
V gene: TRBV6-1
CDR3 DNA: TGTGCCAGCAGTGAATTTGATGTGATGTATTTT
CDR3 protein: CASSEFDVMYF

D gene: NA
clone size: few
J gene: TRBJ2-1
V gene: TRBV27
CDR3 DNA: TGTGCCAGCAGTTTATCGTACTACCAAAATGAGCAGTTCTTC
CDR3 protein: CASSLSYYQNEQFF

D gene: TRBD1
clone size: NA
J gene: TRBJ2-5
V gene: TRBV27
CDR3 DNA: TGTGCCAGCAGTATTCGACAGGGCGGTGAGACCCAGTACTTC
CDR3 protein: CASSIRQGGETQYF

D gene: NA
clone size: NA
J gene: TRBJ1-1
V gene: TRBV29-1
CDR3 DNA: TGCAGCGTTGCGGAGAACACTGAAGCTTTCTTT
CDR3 protein: CSVAENTEAFF

D gene: NA
clone size: NA
J gene: TRBJ1-1
V gene: TRBV27
CDR3 DNA: TGTGCCAGCAGTTTATCTTCGGGGGTGGTATCTGAAGCTTTCTTT
CDR3 protein: CASSLSSGVVSEAFF

D gene: NA
clone size: many
J gene: TRBJ1-1
V gene: TRBV7-9
CDR3 DNA: TGTGCCAGCAAGGTCGGGGGAAACGCTGAAGCTTTCTTT
CDR3 protein: CASKVGGNAEAFF

D gene: NA
clone size: few
J gene: TRBJ1-3
V gene: TRBV12-3/TRBV12-4
CDR3 DNA: TGTGCCAGTCGGTCCGGGACGCCAAATAGACTTTGGCGAAACACCATATATTTT
CDR3 protein: CASRSGTPNRLWRNTIYF

D gene: NA
clone size: many
J gene: TRBJ2-1
V gene: TRBV4-3
CDR3 DNA: TGCGCCAGCAGCCAAGGGATACGGGAACCGTTCTTC
CDR3 protein: CASSQGIREPFF

D gene: NA
clone size: NA
J gene: TRBJ1-6
V gene: TRBV6-5
CDR3 DNA: TGTGCCAGCAGCCAATATTGGGATAATTCACCCCTCCACTTT
CDR3 protein: CASSQYWDNSPLHF

D gene: NA
clone size: NA
J gene: TRBJ2-3
V gene: TRBV6-8
CDR3 DNA: TGTGCCAGCAGTTACTCTGTGGGGGGACCAGATACGCAGTATTTT
CDR3 protein: CASSYSVGGPDTQYF

D gene: NA
clone size: many
J gene: TRBJ1-5
V gene: TRBV12-3/TRBV12-4
CDR3 DNA: TGTGCCAGCGCGGGGACAAAGAATCAGCCCCAGCATTTT
CDR3 protein: CASAGTKNQPQHF

D gene: NA
clone size: NA
J gene: TRBJ1-2
V gene: TRBV12-3/TRBV12-4
CDR3 DNA: NA
CDR3 protein: CASSFGPGGEGGYTF

D gene: NA
clone size: few
J gene: TRBJ2-1
V gene: TRBV27
CDR3 DNA: TGTGCCAGCAGTATCGGGACCTGGTTCAATGAGCAGTTCTTC
CDR3 protein: CASSIGTWFNEQFF